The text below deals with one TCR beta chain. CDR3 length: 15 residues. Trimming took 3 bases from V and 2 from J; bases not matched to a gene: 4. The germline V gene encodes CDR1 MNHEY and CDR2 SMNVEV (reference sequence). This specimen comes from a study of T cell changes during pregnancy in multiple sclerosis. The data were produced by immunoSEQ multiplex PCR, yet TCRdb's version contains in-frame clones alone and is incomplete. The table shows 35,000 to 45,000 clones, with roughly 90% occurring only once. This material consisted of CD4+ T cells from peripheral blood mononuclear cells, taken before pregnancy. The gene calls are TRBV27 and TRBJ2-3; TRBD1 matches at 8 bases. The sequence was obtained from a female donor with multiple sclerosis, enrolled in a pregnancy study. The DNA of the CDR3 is TGTGCCAGCAGTTTGCAGGGGGCAGACACAGATACGCAGTATTTT. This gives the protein CASSLQGADTDTQYF.